The next 21 T cell receptor beta chains were all read from a single sample in a study of blood T cell repertoires in COVID-19. Some clones are missing from TCRdb's copy, which holds only in-frame ones; the method was immunoSEQ multiplex PCR. The data hold roughly 99,000 clones, with about 80% observed a single time. The sequencing sample was made of peripheral blood. The source is a man in his 70s with acute or convalescent COVID-19.

The gene calls are TRBV5-1 and TRBJ2-5; TRBD1 agrees at 7 bases. This CDR3 spans 15 amino acids. The V and J ends lost 4 bases and 0 bases, in that order; junction bases with no gene match: 6. CDR1 and CDR2 from the germline V gene are SGHRS and YFSETQ. In DNA form, the CDR3 reads TGCGCCAGCAGCATCTCGGGACAGAACCAAGAGACCCAGTACTTC. It encodes CASSISGQNQETQYF.

A single count supports this clone. This chain joins TRBV5-1 and TRBJ2-2, with 13 nucleotides matching TRBD2. After removal of 7 bases from V and 6 bases from J, the junction contained 9 bases not matched to a gene. CDR3 length: 16 residues. Germline CDR1 and CDR2: SGHRS and YFSETQ. CDR3 sequence: CASVMGLAGSSGELFF. The CDR3, as DNA: TGCGCCAGCGTAATGGGACTAGCGGGATCTTCCGGGGAGCTGTTTTTT.

The chain couples TRBV10-1 to TRBJ2-2; D gene ambiguous. The CDR3 totals 15 residues. Trimming pared 7 bases from V and 4 bases from J, leaving 16 bases between. Per the germline V gene, CDR1 is WNHNN and CDR2 is SYGVQD (reference sequence). For the CDR3, the DNA is TGCGCCAGCATCGCCTCTCAGTATTTCACCGGGGAGCTGTTTTTT. The encoded protein is CASIASQYFTGELFF.

The chain links TRBV5-8 to TRBJ2-3; TRBD1 matches at 11 bases. The length of the CDR3 is 15 residues. The germline V gene encodes CDR1 SGHTS and CDR2 YDEGEE. The V segment lost 2 bases and the J segment 7 bases; nucleotides outside the gene matches: 6. CDR3 nucleotides: TGTGCCAGCAGCTTCCCGGGACAGGGGGTATATACGCAGTATTTT. This sequence encodes CASSFPGQGVYTQYF.

This chain links TRBV5-1 with TRBJ2-3; TRBD1 matches at 7 bases. From germline, CDR1 is SGHRS and CDR2 YFSETQ. The V segment lost 4 bases and the J segment 0 bases; nucleotides outside the gene matches: 8. The CDR3 sequence is 16 residues long. CDR3 coding DNA: TGCGCCAGCAGCCAAGGGGGCAGAGGTAGCACAGATACGCAGTATTTT. It encodes CASSQGGRGSTDTQYF.

This clone came up a few times. The rearrangement uses TRBV19 and TRBJ1-1; 8 bases map to TRBD1. Germline loops: CDR1 LNHDA, CDR2 SQIVND (reference sequence). CDR3 size: 13 residues. The trim removed 8 bases at V and 4 bases at J, leaving 6 bases unmatched. This CDR3 is CASRFTGGTEAFF. The CDR3 region has the DNA TGTGCCAGTCGTTTCACAGGGGGCACTGAAGCTTTCTTT.

This clone was detected a few times. The chain links TRBV5-1 to TRBJ2-7, with 9 bases lining up with TRBD1. The CDR3 is 13 residues long. The V segment lost 8 bases and the J segment 2 bases; nucleotides outside the gene matches: 5. Germline-derived CDR1 and CDR2 are SGHRS and YFSETQ. CDR3 DNA sequence: TGCGCCAGTACAGGGGGCGAAGCCTACGAGCAGTACTTC. Its translation is CASTGGEAYEQYF.

This chain uses TRBV18 with TRBJ2-5; perhaps TRBD1 as D (5 bases). Per germline, CDR1 KGHSH and CDR2 LQKENI. The CDR3 spans 13 residues. The germline V and J ends were trimmed by 3 bases and 2 bases, with 7 bases remaining between them. The CDR3: CASSPRQQETQYF. CDR3 DNA: TGTGCCAGCTCACCGCGACAGCAAGAGACCCAGTACTTC.

This clone was seen just once. The chain has TRBV18 and TRBJ2-3; 8 positions agree with TRBD2. CDR1 and CDR2 (germline): KGHSH, LQKENI. CDR3 length equals 16 residues. After removal of 2 bases from V and 1 base from J, the junction contained 5 bases not matched to a gene. Here the CDR3 DNA reads TGTGCCAGCTCACCAGTTTCGGGGGGGGGCACAGATACGCAGTATTTT. It codes for CASSPVSGGGTDTQYF.

The chain employs TRBV5-8 and TRBJ1-5; D is uncertain. This CDR3 is 12 amino acids long. Trimming removed 3 bases at V and 6 bases at J, with 7 bases between. In germline, CDR1 is SGHTS, CDR2 YDEGEE. The CDR3 sequence: CASSSLIQPQHF. CDR3 DNA sequence: TGTGCCAGCAGCTCGCTAATTCAGCCCCAGCATTTT.

This chain connects TRBV7-6 to TRBJ2-5; 8 bases match TRBD2. There are 17 residues in the CDR3. The germline CDR1 and CDR2 sequences are SGHVS and FNYEAQ. Germline trimming cut 5 bases from V and 5 bases from J; bases unmatched to any gene: 16. CDR3 sequence: CASSPISTRGARETQYF. Written as DNA, the CDR3 is TGTGCCAGCAGCCCCATCAGTACGCGGGGGGCGAGGGAGACCCAGTACTTC.

The rearrangement uses TRBV10-3 and TRBJ2-7, with 8 bases aligning to TRBD1. Germline lookup yields CDR1 ENHRY and CDR2 SYGVKD. Germline trimming cut 5 bases from V and 4 bases from J; bases unmatched to any gene: 7. The CDR3 sequence is 14 residues long. This CDR3 is CAISTTGAVYEQYF. The CDR3 DNA reads TGTGCCATCAGTACGACAGGGGCCGTATACGAGCAGTACTTC.

This chain uses TRBV7-2 with TRBJ1-4; D is uncertain. V lost 3 bases to trimming and J lost 8 bases, with 10 bases between them. Germline assignment: CDR1 SGHTA and CDR2 FQGNSA. The CDR3 extends over 13 amino acids. CDR3 sequence: CASSFFQEEKLFF. CDR3 coding DNA: TGTGCCAGCAGCTTCTTCCAAGAGGAAAAACTGTTTTTT.

The rearrangement uses TRBV19 and TRBJ1-6; TRBD1 aligns across 7 bases. V lost 3 bases and J lost 10; bases outside the gene matches: 9. Germline CDR1 and CDR2: LNHDA and SQIVND (reference sequence). The CDR3 totals 15 residues. CDR3 in amino acids: CASSIRQGVVSPLHF. The CDR3 DNA reads as TGTGCCAGTAGTATCAGACAGGGAGTAGTCTCACCCCTCCACTTT.

This clone showed up just once. The V gene is TRBV5-1, the J gene TRBJ2-5, with D tentatively TRBD2 (6 bases). Germline V gene data show CDR1 as SGHRS and CDR2 as YFSETQ. CDR3 length: 15 amino acids. V shed 0 bases and J shed 3 bases, with 12 bases lying between them. CDR3 in amino acids: CASSLGGTPKETQYF. The CDR3, as DNA: TGCGCCAGCAGCTTGGGGGGGACTCCAAAAGAGACCCAGTACTTC.

The J gene is TRBJ2-3, the V gene TRBV7-2; 10 nucleotides line up with TRBD1. This CDR3 has 15 residues. From germline, CDR1 is SGHTA and CDR2 FQGNSA. V dropped 3 bases and J dropped 1; count of bases not matched to a gene: 1. The CDR3 sequence is CASSFGTGGTDTQYF. CDR3 nucleotides: TGTGCCAGCAGCTTCGGGACAGGGGGCACAGATACGCAGTATTTT.

The chain joins TRBV6-4 to TRBJ2-7; no firm D call. CDR3 length: 13 residues. Germline CDR1 reads MRHNA; CDR2 reads SNTAGT. V was clipped by 3 bases and J by 0 bases, with 6 bases between them. Here the CDR3 reads CASSEHSSYEQYF. DNA of the CDR3: TGTGCCAGCAGTGAGCACAGCTCCTACGAGCAGTACTTC.

The genes are TRBV3-1 (or the pseudogene TRBV3-2) and TRBJ2-7; D unclear. The CDR3 extends over 16 amino acids. CDR1 is LGHDT and CDR2 is YNNKEL in the germline V gene (reference sequence). Trimming cost V 4 bases and J 0 bases, with 16 bases left between them. CDR3 sequence reads: CASSPLGQESSYEQYF. As DNA, the CDR3 is TGTGCCAGCAGCCCCCTTGGGCAGGAAAGCTCCTACGAGCAGTACTTC.

This sequence joins TRBV2 and TRBJ2-1, with 10 nucleotides matching TRBD1. V lost 0 bases and J lost 4; bases outside the gene matches: 3. CDR1 and CDR2 (germline): SNHLY, FYNNEI. The CDR3 consists of 16 residues. The CDR3: CASSEAGQGWYNEQFF. As DNA, the CDR3 is TGTGCCAGCAGTGAAGCGGGACAGGGGTGGTACAATGAGCAGTTCTTC.

The genes are TRBV5-1 and TRBJ2-1; 11 bases map to TRBD2. J lost 6 bases, V lost 0 bases, and 2 bases had no gene match. The CDR3 is 15 amino acids. Per the germline V gene, CDR1 is SGHRS and CDR2 is YFSETQ. In DNA, the CDR3 is TGCGCCAGCAGCTTGGGACTAGCGGGGCTCAATGAGCAGTTCTTC. This gives the protein CASSLGLAGLNEQFF.

The rearrangement uses TRBV3-1 (or the pseudogene TRBV3-2) and TRBJ1-5, with TRBD1 as a possible D gene (5 bases). The CDR3 length is 14 residues. Trimming cost V 3 bases and J 7 bases, with 13 bases left between them. CDR1 is LGHDT, CDR2 YNNKEL, per germline (reference sequence). In DNA form, the CDR3 reads TGTGCCAGCAGCCAGGCCCGGCGGGGGCAGCCCCAGCATTTT. Translated: CASSQARRGQPQHF.